This TCR beta chain is drawn from a study of TIL therapy for anti-PD-1-resistant metastatic lung cancer. Sequencing used immunoSEQ v3. The assay was immunoSEQ multiplex PCR, and TCRdb's table has in-frame clones only and misses some. The repertoire holds 55,000 or so clones, 75% to 90% seen once, with just under 3% in the top ten. Time point meaning: pre-treatment sample, taken before nivolumab and TIL therapy. This specimen was blood, taken at baseline. The clonotype comes from a person between 25 and 80 years old with non-small cell lung cancer.

The CDR3: CATTQGSGVGTDTQYF. DNA of the CDR3: TGTGCCACCACGCAAGGGTCCGGGGTTGGGACAGATACGCAGTATTTT. The V call is TRBV5-4, the J call TRBJ2-3; maybe TRBD2 (5 bases). Trimming pared 9 bases from V and 3 bases from J, leaving 23 bases between. Germline CDR1 SGHNT, CDR2 YYREEE (reference sequence). The CDR3 covers 16 residues.